This T cell receptor beta chain was recorded in a study of T-cell reconstitution after alpha-beta-depleted transplantation in children. This clonotype was seen ten or more times. Unique molecular identifiers were incorporated when the TCRbeta library was constructed. TCRdb itself ran the PCR reads through MiXCR, one entry per CDR3 protein. The repertoire holds about 640,000 distinct CDR3 sequences, with about 15% as singletons. This clonotype originated in a human donor who donated a stem cell graft to a child with acute myeloid leukemia. This specimen consisted of PBMCs from the stem cell graft donor, obtained from the stem cell graft.

The CDR3 DNA reads as TGTGCCACCAGCAGAGGTAGCGGGGGTCTTCAGGAGACCCAGTACTTC. Translated: CATSRGSGGLQETQYF. V and J are TRBV15 and TRBJ2-5, with TRBD2 matching 9 bases. With 1 base clipped from V and 5 bases from J, the junction kept 8 bases outside the gene matches. CDR1 is LNHNV and CDR2 is YYDKDF in the germline V gene (reference sequence). The CDR3 totals 16 residues.